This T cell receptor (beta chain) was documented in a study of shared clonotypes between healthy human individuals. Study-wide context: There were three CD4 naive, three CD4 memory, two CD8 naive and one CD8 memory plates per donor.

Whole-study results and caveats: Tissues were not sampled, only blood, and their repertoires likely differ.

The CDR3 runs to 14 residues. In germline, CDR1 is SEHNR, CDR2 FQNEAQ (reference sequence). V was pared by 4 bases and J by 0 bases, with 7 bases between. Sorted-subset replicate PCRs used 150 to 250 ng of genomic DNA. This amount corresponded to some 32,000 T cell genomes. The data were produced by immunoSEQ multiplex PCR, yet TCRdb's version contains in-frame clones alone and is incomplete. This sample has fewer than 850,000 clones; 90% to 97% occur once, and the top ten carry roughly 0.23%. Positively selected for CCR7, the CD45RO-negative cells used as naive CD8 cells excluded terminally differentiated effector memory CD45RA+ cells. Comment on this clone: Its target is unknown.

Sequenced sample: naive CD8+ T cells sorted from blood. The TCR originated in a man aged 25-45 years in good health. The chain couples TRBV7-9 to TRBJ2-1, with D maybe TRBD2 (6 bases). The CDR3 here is CASSSGSSYNEQFF. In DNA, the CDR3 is TGTGCCAGCAGCTCCGGGAGCTCCTACAATGAGCAGTTCTTC.